A selection of T cell receptor beta chains follows, all from one sample in a study of OX40 agonist ivuxolimab in advanced cancers. Using immunoSEQ multiplex PCR, the repertoire was profiled, and TCRdb retains in-frame clones only, with some absent. The repertoire holds tens of thousands of clones, with roughly 91% as singletons. The sample was CD4+ or CD8+ T cells sorted from blood, taken in a trial of the OX40 agonist ivuxolimab. The source of these receptors is an adult with an advanced solid tumor such as melanoma, head and neck, liver or kidney cancer. Each CDR3 is given with its conserved first and last residue. D genes are given only for firm matches. Clone size is given for some rows only: seen once, a few or many times, or a class if the clone is expanded.

CDR3 DNA,CDR3 protein,D gene,J gene,clone size,V gene
TGTGCCAGCAGCGTAGATTTCGGGTCTGGAAACACCATATATTTT,CASSVDFGSGNTIYF,.,TRBJ1-3,.,TRBV9
TGTGCCACCAGCGGACAGGGGGGGGTCACTGAAGCTTTCTTT,CATSGQGGVTEAFF,TRBD1,TRBJ1-1,.,TRBV15
TGTGCCAGCAGCACCACCCTGACAGGTAGAGATACGCAGTATTTT,CASSTTLTGRDTQYF,.,TRBJ2-3,.,TRBV7-9
TGTGCCAGCAGCACTAGCGGGGGGGAGACCCAGTACTTC,CASSTSGGETQYF,TRBD2,TRBJ2-5,once,TRBV5-4
TGTGCCAGCAGCAAGAGGGGGGGACAAGGGACAGATACGCAGTATTTT,CASSKRGGQGTDTQYF,.,TRBJ2-3,.,TRBV13
TGTGCCAGCAGCTTAGTTGGACTAGCGGGAGGGCCTAATGAGCAGTTCTTC,CASSLVGLAGGPNEQFF,TRBD2,TRBJ2-1,.,TRBV7-2
TGCAGCGCAGGAAGGGGGAACACCGGGGAGCTGTTTTTT,CSAGRGNTGELFF,.,TRBJ2-2,.,TRBV29-1
TGCGCCAGCCAAGGGGGGGGCGCTCCCGGGACCCAGTACTTC,CASQGGGAPGTQYF,.,TRBJ2-5,once,TRBV5-1
TGCGCCAGCAGCTTGACGGGACAGACCACAGATACGCAGTATTTT,CASSLTGQTTDTQYF,TRBD1,TRBJ2-3,.,TRBV5-1
TGTGCCAGCAGAAGGGTAGTCTCGGCAGATACGCAGTATTTT,CASRRVVSADTQYF,.,TRBJ2-3,.,TRBV27
TGCGCCAGCAGCCAGCAGCGGGAGCCCGTGTACGAGCAGTACTTC,CASSQQREPVYEQYF,TRBD2,TRBJ2-7,.,TRBV4-3
TGTGCCAGCAGAATGGCGGAGAACACCGGGGAGCTGTTTTTT,CASRMAENTGELFF,.,TRBJ2-2,.,TRBV2
TGCAGCGTACAGACAGGTTCCTACGAGCAGTACTTC,CSVQTGSYEQYF,.,TRBJ2-7,.,TRBV29-1
TGTGCCAGCAGTTCCTCCGGGACAGGGGAAGAGACCCAGTACTTC,CASSSSGTGEETQYF,TRBD1,TRBJ2-5,.,TRBV28
TGCGCCAGCAGCTTGGGGGGCAGGGTCTCGGATGGCTACACCTTC,CASSLGGRVSDGYTF,.,TRBJ1-2,.,TRBV5-1
TGCGCCAGCAGCTTGGACAGACTGGAGCGGGATACGCAGTATTTT,CASSLDRLERDTQYF,.,TRBJ2-3,.,TRBV5-1
TGTGCCAGCAGTGAACGTTTAGGGGGAGGTTACAATGAGCAGTTCTTC,CASSERLGGGYNEQFF,.,TRBJ2-1,.,TRBV6-1
TGTGCCAGCGCCACAGGGACTATGAACACTGAAGCTTTCTTT,CASATGTMNTEAFF,.,TRBJ1-1,.,TRBV6-1
TGTGCCTGGAGTGCTGGACAGGGTGGGCAGCCCCAGCATTTT,CAWSAGQGGQPQHF,TRBD1,TRBJ1-5,.,TRBV30
TGTGCCAGTAGTGACCAAGGGCCCCAGCATTTT,CASSDQGPQHF,.,TRBJ1-5,.,TRBV19
TGCGCCAGCAGCTTGGGACGGACTGTGAACACCGGGGAGCTGTTTTTT,CASSLGRTVNTGELFF,.,TRBJ2-2,.,TRBV5-1
TGTGCCAGCAGTGGGGAAAGGGGGAAACTGTTTTTT,CASSGERGKLFF,.,TRBJ1-4,.,TRBV2
TGTGCCAGCTCTCAGCGGGAGGGGGTGACCCAGTACTTC,CASSQREGVTQYF,TRBD2,TRBJ2-5,.,TRBV11-2
TGTGCCAGCAGTGACGGCAGGGAAGAGACCCAGTACTTC,CASSDGREETQYF,.,TRBJ2-5,.,TRBV2
TGTGCCAGCGTCCTAGCAAGGGCCGGGGAGCTGTTTTTT,CASVLARAGELFF,.,TRBJ2-2,.,TRBV6-1
TGCGCCAGCAGCCAAGCGATATGGGGACAGGGACCCTACGAGCAGTACTTC,CASSQAIWGQGPYEQYF,TRBD1,TRBJ2-7,.,TRBV4-3
TGTGCCAGCAGCTTAGACGGGACTCTGGGGGAGACCCAGTACTTC,CASSLDGTLGETQYF,.,TRBJ2-5,.,TRBV7-2
TGTGCCAGCAGTTTCCAGGCGGCAACTAATGAAAAACTGTTTTTT,CASSFQAATNEKLFF,.,TRBJ1-4,.,TRBV13
TGTGCCAGCAGCCAAGATGGGACCCGAACCTACGAGCAGTACTTC,CASSQDGTRTYEQYF,.,TRBJ2-7,.,TRBV4-2
TGTGCCTGGATGCCTGGGTCTGAGCAGTTCTTC,CAWMPGSEQFF,.,TRBJ2-1,.,TRBV30
TGTGCCAGCAGCTTAGATAGCACTCAAAGTACCTACGAGCAGTACTTC,CASSLDSTQSTYEQYF,.,TRBJ2-7,.,TRBV7-3
TGTGCCAGCAGCTTCCGGGGCACCCGCTACGAGACCCAGTACTTC,CASSFRGTRYETQYF,.,TRBJ2-5,.,TRBV9
TGCGCCAGCAGCGGCGGACAGGGGAAAGGGAACACTGAAGCTTTCTTT,CASSGGQGKGNTEAFF,TRBD1,TRBJ1-1,.,TRBV5-1
TGTGCCAGCAGCACCGGCTGGGCAGCTACTTACCAAGAGACCCAGTACTTC,CASSTGWAATYQETQYF,.,TRBJ2-5,.,TRBV7-8
TGTGCCAGCATACAGCGGGAAGGCACAGATACGCAGTATTTT,CASIQREGTDTQYF,TRBD2,TRBJ2-3,.,TRBV28
TGTGCCAGCAGCGGAGGGACAGGCAATCAGCCCCAGCATTTT,CASSGGTGNQPQHF,TRBD1,TRBJ1-5,.,TRBV2
TGTGCCTGGAGTGTACGCGGGGGAGGGCATTACGAGCAGTACTTC,CAWSVRGGGHYEQYF,TRBD2,TRBJ2-7,.,TRBV30
TGTGCCAGCAGTGGGACAGGGTTTAAATGGAACTACAGTTTTGGAAAGCCGAACACTGAAGCTTTCTTT,CASSGTGFKWNYSFGKPNTEAFF,TRBD1,TRBJ1-1,once,TRBV28
TGTGCCAGCCCTGTCCCGGACAGGCCAAACCTAAGGACTAGCGGAAGCTCCTACAATGAGCAGTTCTTC,CASPVPDRPNLRTSGSSYNEQFF,TRBD2,TRBJ2-1,.,TRBV2
TGTGCCAGTAGGGCGATGAGCTCCTACAATGAGCAGTTCTTC,CASRAMSSYNEQFF,.,TRBJ2-1,.,TRBV19
TGCAGCGTCGGGACAGGGGCAGAGACCCAGTACTTC,CSVGTGAETQYF,TRBD1,TRBJ2-5,.,TRBV29-1
TGTGCCAGTAGCCGGGACTTTTACTACGAGCAGTACTTC,CASSRDFYYEQYF,.,TRBJ2-7,.,TRBV19
TGCGCCAGCAGGGGATTTTCAGGCTTTCATGATCCCCAGCATTTT,CASRGFSGFHDPQHF,.,TRBJ1-5,.,TRBV10-1
TGCGCCAGCAGCTTGCGGAATAGCGGGCCGAATGTTAATGAGCAGTTCTTC,CASSLRNSGPNVNEQFF,TRBD2,TRBJ2-1,.,TRBV5-1
TGTGCCAGCAGTCCGCCCGCGGGCTTTAGAGGCACCGGGGAGCTGTTTTTT,CASSPPAGFRGTGELFF,.,TRBJ2-2,.,TRBV28
TGTGCCACCAGCAGGGGTGGGATCTATGGCTACACCTTC,CATSRGGIYGYTF,.,TRBJ1-2,.,TRBV15
TGCGCCAGCAGTAAGGGGGATGGATCTGGAAACACCATATATTTT,CASSKGDGSGNTIYF,.,TRBJ1-3,.,TRBV5-1
TGTGCCACGGAGGACGGTTTCCCTTCCGAGCAGTACTTC,CATEDGFPSEQYF,.,TRBJ2-7,.,TRBV6-6
TGTGCCAGCAGCGCCGGACAGGGGTGGGTAAACACCGGGGAGCTGTTTTTT,CASSAGQGWVNTGELFF,TRBD1,TRBJ2-2,.,TRBV9
TGTGCCAGCAGCACCATGACTAGCGGGAGATACAATGAGCAGTTCTTC,CASSTMTSGRYNEQFF,TRBD2,TRBJ2-1,.,TRBV7-9